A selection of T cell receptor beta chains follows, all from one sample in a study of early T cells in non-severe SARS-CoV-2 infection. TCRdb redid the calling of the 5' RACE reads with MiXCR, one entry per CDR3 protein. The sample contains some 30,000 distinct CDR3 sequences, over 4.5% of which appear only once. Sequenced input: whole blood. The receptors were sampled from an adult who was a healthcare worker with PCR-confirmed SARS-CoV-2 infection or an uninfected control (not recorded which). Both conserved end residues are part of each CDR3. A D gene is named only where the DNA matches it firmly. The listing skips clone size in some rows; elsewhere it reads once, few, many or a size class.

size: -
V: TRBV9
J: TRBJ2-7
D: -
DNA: TGTGCCAGCAGCGTAGATGGAGGGAACTCCTACGAGCAGTACTTC
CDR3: CASSVDGGNSYEQYF

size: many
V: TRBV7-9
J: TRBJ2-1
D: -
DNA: TGTGCCAGCAGCGCAGAGCGGGCGGACAATGAGCAGTTCTTC
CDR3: CASSAERADNEQFF

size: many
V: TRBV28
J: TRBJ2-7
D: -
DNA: TGTGCCAGCAGTCCTCTTCAGGATGAGCAGTACTTC
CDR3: CASSPLQDEQYF

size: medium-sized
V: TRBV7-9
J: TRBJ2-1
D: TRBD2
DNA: TGTGCCAGCAGCCAGGGAGGCGGGAGGGGATACAATGAGCAGTTCTTC
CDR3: CASSQGGGRGYNEQFF

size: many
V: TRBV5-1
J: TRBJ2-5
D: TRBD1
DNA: TGCGCCAGCAGCCCTGACAGGGTGGGACAAGAGACCCAGTACTTC
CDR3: CASSPDRVGQETQYF

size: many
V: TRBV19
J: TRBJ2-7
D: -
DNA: TGTGCCAGTAGAAAGGACAGCCTATCCTACGAGCAGTACTTC
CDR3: CASRKDSLSYEQYF

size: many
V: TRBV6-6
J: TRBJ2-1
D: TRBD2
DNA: TGTGCCAGCAGTTCCCGGGGAGCGGGAGTTTCAGGGAATGAGCAGTTCTTC
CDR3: CASSSRGAGVSGNEQFF

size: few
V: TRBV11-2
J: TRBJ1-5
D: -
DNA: TGTGCCAGCAGCCGCCGTAGCGGCAATCAGCCCCAGCATTTT
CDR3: CASSRRSGNQPQHF

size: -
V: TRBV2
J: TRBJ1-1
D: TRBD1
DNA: TGTGCCAGCAGTATGACAGGGGCGGGGAACACTGAAGCTTTCTTT
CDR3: CASSMTGAGNTEAFF

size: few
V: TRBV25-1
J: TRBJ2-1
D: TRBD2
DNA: TGTGCCAGCAGTGATACTAGCGGGAGCTCCTACAATGAGCAGTTCTTC
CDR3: CASSDTSGSSYNEQFF

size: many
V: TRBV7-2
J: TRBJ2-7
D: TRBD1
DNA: TGTGCCAGCAGCGGACAGGGATACGAGCAGTACTTC
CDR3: CASSGQGYEQYF

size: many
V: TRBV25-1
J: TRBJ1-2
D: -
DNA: TGTGCCAGCAGTGAATTTGCGGGTTCCGGGACGAGAGATGGCTACACCTTC
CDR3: CASSEFAGSGTRDGYTF

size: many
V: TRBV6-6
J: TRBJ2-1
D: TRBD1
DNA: TGTGCCAGCAGTTACTCCGAGCCCCGGGACAGGGTTGAGCAGTTCTTC
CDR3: CASSYSEPRDRVEQFF

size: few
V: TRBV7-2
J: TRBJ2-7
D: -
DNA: TGTGCCAGCAGCCTTTACCAAAACTCGGGCGAGCAGTACTTC
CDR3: CASSLYQNSGEQYF

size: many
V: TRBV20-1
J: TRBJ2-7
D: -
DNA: TGCAGTGCTACGGGTGATGGGGGCTACGAGCAGTACTTC
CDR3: CSATGDGGYEQYF

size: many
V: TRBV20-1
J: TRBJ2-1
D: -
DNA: TGCAGTGCTAGTCGAGCATACAATGAGCAGTTCTTC
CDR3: CSASRAYNEQFF

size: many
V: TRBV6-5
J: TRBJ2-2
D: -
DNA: TGTGCCAGCAGTTACTCGAGGCACAGGGTGTACACCGGGGAGCTGTTTTTT
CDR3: CASSYSRHRVYTGELFF